A selection of T cell receptor beta chains follows, all from one sample in a study of cytomegalovirus exposure and HLA in healthy donors. Sequencing was performed with immunoSEQ multiplex PCR; in TCRdb, only in-frame clones are kept and a portion is missing. The sample shows fewer than 200,000 clones, more than 80% of them seen only once. The material sequenced was PBMCs. These receptors were collected from a woman aged 18-29 years in good health and CMV-seronegative. CDR3s include the opening cysteine and the closing phenylalanine or tryptophan. The D gene is left open where the match is weak. Size is stated for part of the rows, as once, few or many counts, or as a class when the clone is expanded.

d_gene: TRBD1
v_gene: TRBV11-2
abundance: -
j_gene: TRBJ1-1
CDR3nt: TGTGCCAGCAGCTTGTACAGGGGGCTGTACACTGAAGCTTTCTTT
CDR3aa: CASSLYRGLYTEAFF

d_gene: TRBD2
v_gene: TRBV10-3
abundance: -
j_gene: TRBJ2-7
CDR3nt: TGTGCCATCAGTGAGTCAGCGGGGGTGGTAGGCGGGAAATACGAGCAGTACTTC
CDR3aa: CAISESAGVVGGKYEQYF

d_gene: TRBD2
v_gene: TRBV6-1
abundance: -
j_gene: TRBJ2-5
CDR3nt: TGTGCCAGCAGTGAAACCCCGGGGGGAGAGACCCAGTACTTC
CDR3aa: CASSETPGGETQYF

d_gene: TRBD1
v_gene: TRBV7-2
abundance: -
j_gene: TRBJ2-2
CDR3nt: TGTGCCAGCAGCTCGGACAGGGGGGACACCGGGGAGCTGTTTTTT
CDR3aa: CASSSDRGDTGELFF

d_gene: -
v_gene: TRBV6-5
abundance: -
j_gene: TRBJ1-5
CDR3nt: TGTGCCAGCAGTTACACGAGGTCCCTCAATCAGCCCCAGCATTTT
CDR3aa: CASSYTRSLNQPQHF

d_gene: TRBD1
v_gene: TRBV19
abundance: -
j_gene: TRBJ1-2
CDR3nt: TGTGCCAGTAGTACCCGCCCTACAGGGGGCTATGGCTACACCTTC
CDR3aa: CASSTRPTGGYGYTF

d_gene: TRBD1
v_gene: TRBV27
abundance: -
j_gene: TRBJ1-2
CDR3nt: TGTGCCAGCGGACGGACAGGGGAGGCTGGCTACACCTTC
CDR3aa: CASGRTGEAGYTF

d_gene: -
v_gene: TRBV15
abundance: once
j_gene: TRBJ2-7
CDR3nt: TGTGCCACCAGCAGGGACATCCAGTCCTACGAGCAGTACTTC
CDR3aa: CATSRDIQSYEQYF

d_gene: TRBD2
v_gene: TRBV27
abundance: -
j_gene: TRBJ2-5
CDR3nt: TGTGCCAGCAGTCCGCCGGGACTAAAGGAGACCCAGTACTTC
CDR3aa: CASSPPGLKETQYF

d_gene: TRBD1
v_gene: TRBV11-2
abundance: -
j_gene: TRBJ2-7
CDR3nt: TGTGCCAGCAGCACGGGCACAGGGGTTGCCTACGAGCAGTACTTC
CDR3aa: CASSTGTGVAYEQYF

d_gene: -
v_gene: TRBV15
abundance: -
j_gene: TRBJ2-3
CDR3nt: TGTGCCACCAGCAGAGGACAGACGACCACAGATACGCAGTATTTT
CDR3aa: CATSRGQTTTDTQYF

d_gene: TRBD1
v_gene: TRBV7-9
abundance: -
j_gene: TRBJ2-2
CDR3nt: TGTGCCAGCAGCTTAAGTGTCAGGGGGCAGGACACCGGGGAGCTGTTTTTT
CDR3aa: CASSLSVRGQDTGELFF

d_gene: TRBD1
v_gene: TRBV19
abundance: -
j_gene: TRBJ2-5
CDR3nt: TGTGCCAGTAGTTCGGCAGGGGGCGATGAGACCCAGTACTTC
CDR3aa: CASSSAGGDETQYF

d_gene: TRBD1
v_gene: TRBV19
abundance: -
j_gene: TRBJ1-1
CDR3nt: TGTGCCAGTAGTGTGACAGGGGCTGAAGCTTTCTTT
CDR3aa: CASSVTGAEAFF

d_gene: TRBD2
v_gene: TRBV27
abundance: -
j_gene: TRBJ2-7
CDR3nt: TGTGCCAGCAGTTCCCGACTAGCGGGAGGTTACGAGCAGTACTTC
CDR3aa: CASSSRLAGGYEQYF

d_gene: -
v_gene: TRBV6-5
abundance: once
j_gene: TRBJ2-3
CDR3nt: TGTGCCAGCAGTTCAGGGGTGGTAGATACGCAGTATTTT
CDR3aa: CASSSGVVDTQYF

d_gene: -
v_gene: TRBV10-2
abundance: -
j_gene: TRBJ1-2
CDR3nt: TGCGCCAGCAATTACGGACGGGCCGGGATTGGTGGCTACACCTTC
CDR3aa: CASNYGRAGIGGYTF

d_gene: -
v_gene: TRBV28
abundance: -
j_gene: TRBJ2-3
CDR3nt: TGTGCCAGCAGTTTAGTGCCGGCGGGCACAGATACGCAGTATTTT
CDR3aa: CASSLVPAGTDTQYF

d_gene: TRBD1
v_gene: TRBV7-2
abundance: -
j_gene: TRBJ2-7
CDR3nt: TGTGCCAGCAGCCAGGGACAGAGCTACGAGCAGTACTTC
CDR3aa: CASSQGQSYEQYF

d_gene: -
v_gene: TRBV4-1
abundance: -
j_gene: TRBJ1-5
CDR3nt: TGCGCCAGCAGCCACGTAGGACAGCTGAATCAGCCCCAGCATTTT
CDR3aa: CASSHVGQLNQPQHF

d_gene: TRBD2
v_gene: TRBV6-1
abundance: -
j_gene: TRBJ2-1
CDR3nt: TGTGCCAGCAGGGCTAGCGGGATCCCTGAGCAGTTCTTC
CDR3aa: CASRASGIPEQFF

d_gene: TRBD2
v_gene: TRBV27
abundance: -
j_gene: TRBJ2-1
CDR3nt: TGTGCCAGCGGACGGGGTAGCGGGTCCTACAATGAGCAGTTCTTC
CDR3aa: CASGRGSGSYNEQFF

d_gene: TRBD1
v_gene: TRBV2
abundance: -
j_gene: TRBJ1-1
CDR3nt: TGTGCCAGCAGTGCGACAGGGATAAACACTGAAGCTTTCTTT
CDR3aa: CASSATGINTEAFF

d_gene: -
v_gene: TRBV7-9
abundance: few
j_gene: TRBJ2-5
CDR3nt: TGTGCCAGCAGCTACACAGGAGACTTAGGGACCCAGTACTTC
CDR3aa: CASSYTGDLGTQYF

d_gene: TRBD1
v_gene: TRBV2
abundance: -
j_gene: TRBJ2-7
CDR3nt: TGTGCCAGCAGCGCCAATCCGGGACAGGGCGGCGAGCAGTACTTC
CDR3aa: CASSANPGQGGEQYF

d_gene: -
v_gene: TRBV6-5
abundance: -
j_gene: TRBJ1-5
CDR3nt: TGTGCCAGCAGCATTGACAGGAACGGCAATCAGCCCCAGCATTTT
CDR3aa: CASSIDRNGNQPQHF

d_gene: -
v_gene: TRBV6-1
abundance: -
j_gene: TRBJ1-1
CDR3nt: TGTGCCAGCAGGAGGACAAATCAGGGGTCTGAAGCTTTCTTT
CDR3aa: CASRRTNQGSEAFF

d_gene: TRBD2
v_gene: TRBV7-6
abundance: -
j_gene: TRBJ2-3
CDR3nt: TGTGCCAGCAGCTCTCTAGCGGGAGTTACAGATACGCAGTATTTT
CDR3aa: CASSSLAGVTDTQYF

d_gene: -
v_gene: TRBV6-1
abundance: -
j_gene: TRBJ2-1
CDR3nt: TGTGCCAGCAGTGGGGGTGGAGGAGGATACAATGAGCAGTTCTTC
CDR3aa: CASSGGGGGYNEQFF

d_gene: -
v_gene: TRBV7-9
abundance: few
j_gene: TRBJ2-2
CDR3nt: TGTTCCAGCAGAAAGGCCGGGACTAACACCGGGGAGCTGTTTTTT
CDR3aa: CSSRKAGTNTGELFF

d_gene: -
v_gene: TRBV13
abundance: -
j_gene: TRBJ2-7
CDR3nt: TGTGCCAGCAGCGGGAGCACCGGGACATTCGCCTACGAGCAGTACTTC
CDR3aa: CASSGSTGTFAYEQYF

d_gene: TRBD1
v_gene: TRBV5-1
abundance: -
j_gene: TRBJ2-1
CDR3nt: TGCGCCAGCAGCTCGGGACAGGAATATTTCTACAATGAGCAGTTCTTC
CDR3aa: CASSSGQEYFYNEQFF

d_gene: -
v_gene: TRBV2
abundance: -
j_gene: TRBJ1-3
CDR3nt: TGTGCCAGCAGTGAATATGTAAACACCATATATTTT
CDR3aa: CASSEYVNTIYF

d_gene: TRBD1
v_gene: TRBV28
abundance: -
j_gene: TRBJ2-3
CDR3nt: TGTGCCAGCAGACTCCCGACAGGGAGATATACGCAGTATTTT
CDR3aa: CASRLPTGRYTQYF

d_gene: -
v_gene: TRBV27
abundance: -
j_gene: TRBJ2-1
CDR3nt: TGTGCCAGCAGTTTAAGGGCGGGCGGGTACAATGAGCAGTTCTTC
CDR3aa: CASSLRAGGYNEQFF

d_gene: TRBD2
v_gene: TRBV30
abundance: once
j_gene: TRBJ2-1
CDR3nt: TGTGCCTGGTCCGGGACTAGCCGTCAGAATGAGCAGTTCTTC
CDR3aa: CAWSGTSRQNEQFF

d_gene: TRBD1
v_gene: TRBV30
abundance: -
j_gene: TRBJ2-7
CDR3nt: TGTGCCTGGGGCGGACAGGGGATCTACGAGCAGTACTTC
CDR3aa: CAWGGQGIYEQYF

d_gene: -
v_gene: TRBV6-6
abundance: -
j_gene: TRBJ1-5
CDR3nt: TGTGCCAGCAGTTACGAAGGGCAGGGACAATTGGCCCAGCATTTT
CDR3aa: CASSYEGQGQLAQHF

d_gene: -
v_gene: TRBV6-5
abundance: few
j_gene: TRBJ2-7
CDR3nt: TGTGCCAGCAGTTACTCGAGGTCCCACGAGCAGTACTTC
CDR3aa: CASSYSRSHEQYF

d_gene: -
v_gene: TRBV6-5
abundance: -
j_gene: TRBJ1-4
CDR3nt: TGTGCCAGCAGTTACCTCAATGAAAAACTGTTTTTT
CDR3aa: CASSYLNEKLFF

d_gene: -
v_gene: TRBV7-9
abundance: -
j_gene: TRBJ1-1
CDR3nt: TGTGCCAGCACCTTGAACACTGAAGCTTTCTTT
CDR3aa: CASTLNTEAFF

d_gene: -
v_gene: TRBV6-1
abundance: -
j_gene: TRBJ2-7
CDR3nt: TGTGCCAGCAGTTTGCGGGACAGCCTCTACGAGCAGTACTTC
CDR3aa: CASSLRDSLYEQYF

d_gene: -
v_gene: TRBV27
abundance: -
j_gene: TRBJ2-1
CDR3nt: TGTGCCAGCATGGGGGAGGATCCCTACAATGAGCAGTTCTTC
CDR3aa: CASMGEDPYNEQFF

d_gene: -
v_gene: TRBV11-3
abundance: -
j_gene: TRBJ2-4
CDR3nt: TGTGCCAGCAGAGGACGGGGGGCCCTAGCCAAAAACATTCAGTACTTC
CDR3aa: CASRGRGALAKNIQYF

d_gene: TRBD1
v_gene: TRBV6-1
abundance: -
j_gene: TRBJ2-1
CDR3nt: TGTGCCAGCAGTGACACCGGGACAGGGGTTTACAATGAGCAGTTCTTC
CDR3aa: CASSDTGTGVYNEQFF

d_gene: TRBD1
v_gene: TRBV5-1
abundance: -
j_gene: TRBJ1-1
CDR3nt: TGCGCCAGCAGCCCCGCAACAGGGGCCACTGAAGCTTTCTTT
CDR3aa: CASSPATGATEAFF

d_gene: -
v_gene: TRBV5-1
abundance: -
j_gene: TRBJ1-3
CDR3nt: TGCGCCAGCAGCCCCTGGGGCGCAGGCACCTCTGGAAACACCATATATTTT
CDR3aa: CASSPWGAGTSGNTIYF

d_gene: -
v_gene: TRBV7-3
abundance: -
j_gene: TRBJ2-3
CDR3nt: TGTGCCAGCAGCTTAGGGCCGGATACGCAGTATTTT
CDR3aa: CASSLGPDTQYF

d_gene: TRBD2
v_gene: TRBV29-1
abundance: -
j_gene: TRBJ2-7
CDR3nt: TGCAGCGTTGAAGGCCTAGCGGGAGTAGGCGAGCAGTACTTC
CDR3aa: CSVEGLAGVGEQYF

d_gene: TRBD2
v_gene: TRBV5-1
abundance: -
j_gene: TRBJ2-1
CDR3nt: TGCGCCAGCAGCACCGGGACTACCCCAATCCTATCCTACAATGAGCAGTTCTTC
CDR3aa: CASSTGTTPILSYNEQFF

d_gene: -
v_gene: TRBV7-2
abundance: once
j_gene: TRBJ2-2
CDR3nt: TGTGCCAGGGGTGCAGGGGCGAACACCGGGGAGCTGTTTTTT
CDR3aa: CARGAGANTGELFF

d_gene: TRBD1
v_gene: TRBV7-9
abundance: -
j_gene: TRBJ1-1
CDR3nt: TGTGCCAGCAGCTTGGGACAGGCCCCCAGCGAAGCTTTCTTT
CDR3aa: CASSLGQAPSEAFF

d_gene: TRBD1
v_gene: TRBV28
abundance: -
j_gene: TRBJ1-2
CDR3nt: TGTGCCAGCAGTTTATCCGGGACAGGGCCTAGTAAAGATGGCTACACCTTC
CDR3aa: CASSLSGTGPSKDGYTF

d_gene: TRBD1
v_gene: TRBV2
abundance: -
j_gene: TRBJ1-5
CDR3nt: TGTGCCGCTGGGACAGGGCGAAGCAATCAGCCCCAGCATTTT
CDR3aa: CAAGTGRSNQPQHF

d_gene: -
v_gene: TRBV5-4
abundance: -
j_gene: TRBJ2-7
CDR3nt: TGTGCCAGCAATGGTTTTGCAGGGGACGAGCAGTACTTC
CDR3aa: CASNGFAGDEQYF